These 9 T cell receptor beta chains originate from one sample sequenced in a study of a mutant IDH1 vaccine in newly diagnosed glioma. The assay was immunoSEQ multiplex PCR, and TCRdb's table has in-frame clones only and misses some. The sample has under 150,000 clones, about four fifths seen once. These TCRs are of unknown antigen specificity. The time point: week 11, during vaccination. Vaccinated patients received 300 ug of mutant IDH1 20-mer peptide per dose, with topical imiquimod. This material consisted of PBMCs, taken from a glioma patient whose treatment included an IDH1 peptide vaccine. Receptors were obtained from a man aged 35 to 55 with glioma.

The J gene is TRBJ2-5, the V gene TRBV11-2, with TRBD2 matching 10 bases. CDR1 is SGHAT and CDR2 is FQNNGV in the germline V gene. With V trimmed by 1 base and J by 1 base, 3 bases remained unmatched. This CDR3 contains 16 residues. For the CDR3, the DNA is TGTGCCAGCAGCTTAGGGCTAGCGGGGGCCCAAGAGACCCAGTACTTC. Translating it yields CASSLGLAGAQETQYF.

The chain employs TRBV28 and TRBJ2-5, with a possible D match to TRBD2 (6 bases). The V gene's germline CDR1 is MDHEN and CDR2 SYDVKM. CDR3 length: 14 residues. Trimming pared 6 bases from V and 4 bases from J, leaving 15 bases between. CDR3 nucleotides: TGTGCCAGCAGCCCGTGGGGAGCGGGAGAGACCCAGTACTTC. It translates to CASSPWGAGETQYF.

This sequence joins TRBV10-1 and TRBJ1-2; D gene ambiguous. Germline assignment: CDR1 WNHNN and CDR2 SYGVQD (reference sequence). Trimming stripped 3 bases from V and 3 bases from J, with 11 bases between. This CDR3 comprises 14 residues. CDR3 bases: TGCGCCAGCAGTGACGGGGTAGTAGACTATGGCTACACCTTC. Translation gives CASSDGVVDYGYTF.

V gene TRBV4-2 combines with J gene TRBJ2-2; D possibly corresponds to TRBD2 (6 bases). The CDR3 is 13 residues long. Germline assignment: CDR1 LGHNA and CDR2 YNFKEQ. Deletions cut 4 bases from V and 13 bases from J, with 16 bases between. The CDR3 here is CASSPRIAVGLFF. The CDR3 region has the DNA TGTGCCAGCAGCCCGCGGATAGCGGTAGGGCTGTTTTTT.

The chain carries TRBV28 and TRBJ2-7; D is uncertain. The CDR3 runs 12 residues. Germline CDR1 MDHEN, CDR2 SYDVKM. Trimming pared 7 bases from V and 4 bases from J, leaving 11 bases between. Here the CDR3 reads CASNQSPYEQYF. The CDR3 nucleotides are TGTGCCAGCAACCAGAGCCCATACGAGCAGTACTTC.

The J gene is TRBJ1-1, the V gene TRBV7-9; maybe TRBD1 (6 bases). Germline loops: CDR1 SEHNR, CDR2 FQNEAQ (reference sequence). This CDR3 region has 15 residues. The V and J ends lost 0 bases and 1 base respectively, with 9 bases between them. CDR3 sequence reads: CASSLAGHGNTEAFF. The CDR3 bases are TGTGCCAGCAGCTTAGCGGGACACGGGAACACTGAAGCTTTCTTT.

The rearrangement links TRBV7-2 to TRBJ2-7, with D perhaps matching TRBD2 (7 bases). Germline lookup yields CDR1 SGHTA and CDR2 FQGNSA. This CDR3 contains 14 residues. V shed 2 bases and J shed 4 bases, with 12 bases lying between them. CDR3 coding DNA: TGTGCCAGCAGCTTAAGGGGGGGCTGGTACGAGCAGTACTTC. Translating it yields CASSLRGGWYEQYF.

This chain joins TRBV7-2 and TRBJ2-5; 14 nucleotides line up with TRBD2. The V gene's germline CDR1 is SGHTA and CDR2 FQGNSA. The V segment lost 5 bases and the J segment 5 bases; nucleotides outside the gene matches: 7. The CDR3 spans 16 residues. This CDR3 reads CASSGRLAGGRETQYF. The CDR3 DNA reads TGTGCCAGCAGCGGGAGACTAGCGGGAGGGAGGGAGACCCAGTACTTC. Full variable domain (rest looked up from reference TRBV7-2 and TRBJ2-5): GAGVSQSPSNKVTEKGKDVELRCDPISGHTALYWYRQSLGQGLEFLIYFQGNSAPDKSGLPSDRFSAERTGGSVSTLTIQRTQQEDSAVYLCASSGRLAGGRETQYFGPGTRLLVL.

This rearrangement joins TRBV5-4 to TRBJ2-5; TRBD2 matches 7 bases. Per germline, CDR1 SGHNT and CDR2 YYREEE (reference sequence). This CDR3 has 15 amino acids. The V gene end was trimmed by 4 bases and the J gene end by 2 bases; junction bases not matched to a gene: 8. The CDR3 DNA follows: TGTGCCAGCAGCCCGGGGGGACGGACTCAAGAGACCCAGTACTTC. Its translation: CASSPGGRTQETQYF.